This paragraph reports one T cell receptor (beta chain). No antigen is known for it. TCRdb re-called the RT-PCR reads through MiXCR, storing one row per CDR3 protein. Among 400,000 to 550,000 distinct CDR3 sequences listed, roughly 23% were seen once. This sample stems from a study of response to subunit inactivated influenza vaccine. Overall study results and limits: Only a handful of new T cells, the authors suggested, are recruited with each seasonal influenza vaccination.

Germline V gives CDR1 SGHTA, CDR2 FQGNSA. V shed 2 bases and J shed 5 bases, with 13 bases lying between them. The CDR3 runs 14 residues. The J gene is TRBJ2-7, the V gene TRBV7-2; D unclear. The sequence derives from a man between 45 and 60 years old who received an inactivated influenza vaccine. The input for sequencing was CD4+ T cells sorted from PBMCs, taken 4 to 6 days after vaccination. CDR3 loop: CASSLFSGRDEQYF. The CDR3 DNA sequence: TGTGCCAGCAGCTTATTTTCGGGCCGCGACGAGCAGTACTTC.